This is a list of T cell receptor beta chains from one sample in a study of blood T cell repertoires in COVID-19. Sequenced by immunoSEQ multiplex PCR; TCRdb stores in-frame clones only, minus some. The data show tens of thousands of clones, with around 90% seen just once and roughly 5.1% held by the top ten. The sample was peripheral blood. Source of these receptors: a man between 60 and 75 years old with COVID-19, enrolled during active disease. Both conserved end residues are part of each CDR3. The D gene is left open where the match is weak. Expanded clones get a size class; other rows say once, few or many, or leave the size out.

CDR3 DNA: TGTGCCAGCAGTTACTCGGGCCTCGAGCAGTACTTC
CDR3 protein: CASSYSGLEQYF
D gene: NA
V gene: TRBV6-2/TRBV6-3
J gene: TRBJ2-7
clone size: NA

CDR3 DNA: TGTGCCAGTAGTACGGAATCAGGGCCTTACACTGAAGCTTTCTTT
CDR3 protein: CASSTESGPYTEAFF
D gene: NA
V gene: TRBV19
J gene: TRBJ1-1
clone size: NA

CDR3 DNA: TGTGCCAGCAGCCGGTCCGGGGAGGACACTGAAGCTTTCTTT
CDR3 protein: CASSRSGEDTEAFF
D gene: NA
V gene: TRBV3-1/TRBV3-2
J gene: TRBJ1-1
clone size: once

CDR3 DNA: TGTGCCAGCAGCTTACGAGAGACCCAGTACTTC
CDR3 protein: CASSLRETQYF
D gene: NA
V gene: TRBV11-3
J gene: TRBJ2-5
clone size: NA

CDR3 DNA: TGTGCCAGCAGCTTGCAGGCAGGTCACTCCTACGAGCAGTACTTC
CDR3 protein: CASSLQAGHSYEQYF
D gene: NA
V gene: TRBV5-4
J gene: TRBJ2-7
clone size: NA

CDR3 DNA: TGTGCCAGCAGCTTGCGGTTGCGGGACAATGAGCAGTTCTTC
CDR3 protein: CASSLRLRDNEQFF
D gene: NA
V gene: TRBV5-4
J gene: TRBJ2-1
clone size: NA

CDR3 DNA: TGTGCCAGCAGTGACGCAGGGGGCAATCAGCCCCAGCATTTT
CDR3 protein: CASSDAGGNQPQHF
D gene: NA
V gene: TRBV6-1
J gene: TRBJ1-5
clone size: NA

CDR3 DNA: TGTGCCAGTTCGTGGACAGCTGAAAAACTGTTTTTT
CDR3 protein: CASSWTAEKLFF
D gene: NA
V gene: TRBV19
J gene: TRBJ1-4
clone size: NA

CDR3 DNA: TGTGCCAGCAGTTTATTATGGCGGAGGGCGGGGAATGAGCAGTTCTTC
CDR3 protein: CASSLLWRRAGNEQFF
D gene: NA
V gene: TRBV27
J gene: TRBJ2-1
clone size: NA

CDR3 DNA: TGTGCCAGCAGCACTGCCGGGAGTAGCAATCAGCCCCAGCATTTT
CDR3 protein: CASSTAGSSNQPQHF
D gene: NA
V gene: TRBV28
J gene: TRBJ1-5
clone size: NA

CDR3 DNA: TGTGCCAGCAGCCAAGCCTACAGGGGGTCCGGGGAGCTGTTTTTT
CDR3 protein: CASSQAYRGSGELFF
D gene: TRBD1
V gene: TRBV3-1/TRBV3-2
J gene: TRBJ2-2
clone size: once

CDR3 DNA: TGTGCCAGCAGCCGCTCCGGGACTTCCTTAAGCAATCAGCCCCAGCATTTT
CDR3 protein: CASSRSGTSLSNQPQHF
D gene: NA
V gene: TRBV3-1/TRBV3-2
J gene: TRBJ1-5
clone size: NA

CDR3 DNA: TGTGCCTGGAGGGGAAAAGGGGAAGAGGTCTACGAGCAGTACTTC
CDR3 protein: CAWRGKGEEVYEQYF
D gene: NA
V gene: TRBV30
J gene: TRBJ2-7
clone size: NA

CDR3 DNA: TGTGCCTGGAGCGAGGGCATCCCCTACAATGAGCAGTTCTTC
CDR3 protein: CAWSEGIPYNEQFF
D gene: NA
V gene: TRBV30
J gene: TRBJ2-1
clone size: NA

CDR3 DNA: TGTGCCAGCAGCAAGCCCCGAAAAAATCCCGGGACAGGGGATACTGGCTACACCTTC
CDR3 protein: CASSKPRKNPGTGDTGYTF
D gene: NA
V gene: TRBV21-1
J gene: TRBJ1-2
clone size: NA

CDR3 DNA: TGCGCCAGCAGCCCTGGGACAGTTAATGAAAAACTGTTTTTT
CDR3 protein: CASSPGTVNEKLFF
D gene: TRBD1
V gene: TRBV5-1
J gene: TRBJ1-4
clone size: NA

CDR3 DNA: TGCAGCGTTGAAGAGGAGGGCGGGGGCTCCTACAATGAGCAGTTCTTC
CDR3 protein: CSVEEEGGGSYNEQFF
D gene: TRBD2
V gene: TRBV29-1
J gene: TRBJ2-1
clone size: NA